This entry lists 32 T cell receptor beta chains sequenced from one sample in a study of siplizumab effects on memory and regulatory T cells. Generated by immunoSEQ multiplex PCR, the TCRdb table keeps only in-frame clones and is missing some. The sample lists over 65,000 clones; 93% were seen once. Specimen: CD8+ T cells sorted from blood. These receptors all come from a human donor in good health.

V and J are TRBV28 and TRBJ2-7; no firm D call. Germline CDR1 reads MDHEN; CDR2 reads SYDVKM. Trimming removed 1 base from V and 3 bases from J, with 13 bases in between. The CDR3 consists of 15 residues. The CDR3 region has the DNA TGTGCCAGCAGTTTATCAGAATACCTCAGCTACGAGCAGTACTTC. Its translation is CASSLSEYLSYEQYF.

This chain connects TRBV11-3 to TRBJ1-5; a possible D gene is TRBD1 (5 bases). The germline CDR1 and CDR2 sequences are SGHNT and YENEEA. The CDR3 is 15 amino acids. V lost 3 bases, J lost 7 bases, and 16 bases lay in between. CDR3 in DNA: TGTGCCAGCAGCTTCGGGGCGTTGGTTGGGCAGCCCCAGCATTTT. It translates to CASSFGALVGQPQHF.

The chain employs TRBV18 and TRBJ1-1; D gene ambiguous. CDR1 is KGHSH and CDR2 is LQKENI in the germline V gene. This CDR3 comprises 13 residues. The germline V and J ends were trimmed by 2 bases and 1 base, with 5 bases remaining between them. The DNA for the CDR3 is TGTGCCAGCTCACCAGATCAGAACACTGAAGCTTTCTTT. This translates into CASSPDQNTEAFF.

The rearrangement links TRBV4-2 to TRBJ2-5; D uncertain. The CDR3 is made up of 15 amino acids. Germline V gives CDR1 LGHNA, CDR2 YNFKEQ. V dropped 0 bases and J dropped 4 bases, with 12 bases sitting between them. The CDR3 protein is CASSQDSPLGETQYF. The DNA for the CDR3 is TGTGCCAGCAGCCAAGATTCCCCTTTAGGAGAGACCCAGTACTTC.

V usage is TRBV27 and J usage is TRBJ2-1; 14 bases agree with TRBD2. CDR3 size: 16 residues. Per the germline V gene, CDR1 is MNHEY and CDR2 is SMNVEV (reference sequence). The V gene end was trimmed by 5 bases and the J gene end by 10 bases; junction bases not matched to a gene: 10. The CDR3 region has the DNA TGTGCCAGCAGTGACAACAGACTAGCGGGGGGGCAAGAGCAGTTCTTC. Its translation is CASSDNRLAGGQEQFF.

CDR3 amino acids: CASSYSGPVQETQYF. CDR3 sequence (DNA): TGTGCCAGCAGTTACTCCGGACCTGTCCAAGAGACCCAGTACTTC. The chain combines TRBV6-5 with TRBJ2-5, with D hard to call. The CDR3 loop spans 15 amino acids. Trimming left V 0 bases short and J 1 base short, with 9 bases between. Germline values: CDR1 MNHEY, CDR2 SVGAGI.

Here the CDR3 reads CASSLEVSDTQYF. In DNA form, the CDR3 reads TGTGCCAGCAGCTTGGAGGTTTCGGATACGCAGTATTTT. The chain links TRBV7-3 to TRBJ2-3, with a tentative D call TRBD2 (5 bases). Trimming removed 3 bases from V and 6 bases from J, with 10 bases in between. Germline-derived CDR1 and CDR2 are SGHTA and FQGTGA. The CDR3 is 13 amino acids.

The rearrangement links TRBV7-7 to TRBJ2-1; 7 nucleotides line up with TRBD2. CDR3 length equals 15 residues. The V segment lost 6 bases and the J segment 2 bases; nucleotides outside the gene matches: 7. Germline V gene lookup returns CDR1 SSHAT and CDR2 FNYEAQ (reference sequence). The chain's CDR3 is CASSPAGTTYNEQFF. The DNA of the CDR3 is TGTGCCAGCAGTCCAGCGGGGACCACCTACAATGAGCAGTTCTTC.

The chain recombines TRBV7-9 with TRBJ2-1; a weak D match, TRBD1 (6 bases). V gave up 8 bases and J gave up 9 bases, with 11 bases separating them. Germline V lookup: CDR1 SEHNR, CDR2 FQNEAQ (reference sequence). The CDR3 has 11 amino acids. The CDR3 nucleotides are TGTGCCAGCTCCCAGGGGAGTGAGCAGTTCTTC. Its translation: CASSQGSEQFF.

The V and J genes are TRBV13 and TRBJ2-7; TRBD2 matches at 8 bases. CDR1 is PRHDT, CDR2 FYEKMQ, per germline (reference sequence). CDR3 size: 16 residues. The V and J ends lost 1 base and 0 bases, in that order; junction bases with no gene match: 5. Written as DNA, the CDR3 is TGTGCCAGCAGCTTAGCGTCGGGGGGGAGCTCCTACGAGCAGTACTTC. This gives the protein CASSLASGGSSYEQYF.

V and J are TRBV9 and TRBJ2-3; TRBD1 matches 8 bases. V lost 5 bases and J lost 4; bases outside the gene matches: 12. This CDR3 has 16 residues. Looked up from germline, CDR1 is SGDLS and CDR2 is YYNGEE. This CDR3 reads CASSATGEWHADTQYF. The CDR3, as DNA: TGTGCCAGCAGTGCGACAGGGGAATGGCATGCAGATACGCAGTATTTT.

The chain links TRBV7-9 to TRBJ2-3, with D possibly being TRBD1 or TRBD2 (5 bases each). The CDR3 contains 16 residues. V gave up 6 bases and J gave up 0 bases, with 16 bases separating them. Germline assignment: CDR1 SEHNR and CDR2 FQNEAQ (reference sequence). CDR3 protein: CASSSTRETSTDTQYF. Here the CDR3 DNA reads TGTGCCAGCAGTTCGACCAGGGAGACTAGCACAGATACGCAGTATTTT.

This clone was picked up one time. The chain links TRBV19 to TRBJ2-1, with TRBD2 identical over 7 bases. Trimming at V came to 1 base and at J to 3 bases, leaving 3 bases not matched to a gene. Per the germline V gene, CDR1 is LNHDA and CDR2 is SQIVND (reference sequence). The CDR3 has 15 amino acids. The CDR3 nucleotides read TGTGCCAGTAGTATAGGTCTAGCGGACTACAATGAGCAGTTCTTC. Its translation: CASSIGLADYNEQFF.

The chain is built from TRBV4-1 and TRBJ2-7; the D gene is possibly TRBD1 (7 bases). Germline V gene data show CDR1 as MGHRA and CDR2 as YSYEKL. Trimming left V 0 bases short and J 4 bases short, with 13 bases between. CDR3 size: 15 residues. The CDR3 DNA reads TGCGCCAGCAGCCAAGAAACAGGGGCGGGGTACGAGCAGTACTTC. As protein: CASSQETGAGYEQYF.

A single count supports this clone. The chain is built from TRBV2 and TRBJ2-3; D gene ambiguous. Trimming left V 8 bases short and J 2 bases short, with 20 bases between. The CDR3 covers 16 residues. Germline V lookup: CDR1 SNHLY, CDR2 FYNNEI. CDR3 coding DNA: TGTGCCAGCGTAGGTATCAGTCTTCTGAACACAGATACGCAGTATTTT. Translating it yields CASVGISLLNTDTQYF.

This chain links TRBV30 with TRBJ1-5; D may be TRBD1 (6 bases). The length of the CDR3 is 14 residues. The germline V and J ends were trimmed by 3 bases and 6 bases, with 15 bases remaining between them. The germline V gene encodes CDR1 GTSNPN and CDR2 SVGIG (reference sequence). CDR3 DNA: TGTGCCTGGAGCCTTACAGGGTTGGGTCAGCCCCAGCATTTT. It is translated as CAWSLTGLGQPQHF.

The chain combines TRBV10-3 with TRBJ1-1, with unresolved D. The germline V gene encodes CDR1 ENHRY and CDR2 SYGVKD. The CDR3 is 12 amino acids. Trimming cost V 3 bases and J 7 bases, with 9 bases left between them. The CDR3: CAISETSLEAFF. CDR3 bases: TGTGCCATCAGTGAAACGTCCCTTGAAGCTTTCTTT.

The rearrangement joins TRBV20-1 to TRBJ2-5; D not certain. V lost 4 bases and J lost 4, with 4 bases in between. This CDR3 spans 10 amino acids. Germline values: CDR1 DFQATT, CDR2 SNEGSKA (reference sequence). In DNA, the CDR3 is TGCAGTGCTAAGAGAGAGACCCAGTACTTC. Protein product: CSAKRETQYF.

The chain combines TRBV28 with TRBJ1-2, with unresolved D. The germline CDR1 and CDR2 sequences are MDHEN and SYDVKM. The CDR3 loop spans 16 amino acids. V gave up 3 bases and J gave up 2 bases, with 16 bases separating them. In DNA form, the CDR3 reads TGTGCCAGCAGTTTCCTCAGCGGTGAAGGAAACTATGGCTACACCTTC. Encoded protein: CASSFLSGEGNYGYTF.

The chain employs TRBV5-6 and TRBJ2-7; D is tentatively TRBD1 or TRBD2 (5 bases each). Germline V gives CDR1 SGHDT, CDR2 YYEEEE. Trimming removed 3 bases from V and 0 bases from J, with 19 bases in between. CDR3 length equals 17 residues. The CDR3 DNA sequence: TGTGCCAGCAGCTATTCTCCAGGGACCGGACCCTCCTACGAGCAGTACTTC. Its translation is CASSYSPGTGPSYEQYF.

The chain uses TRBV7-9 and TRBJ1-1, with D tentatively TRBD1 (5 bases). CDR1 and CDR2 (germline): SEHNR, FQNEAQ (reference sequence). The CDR3 extends over 16 amino acids. Trimming removed 5 bases from V and 2 bases from J, with 18 bases in between. In nucleotides, the CDR3 is TGTGCCAGCAGCCAAGACGGTATGCAGGGTAACACTGAAGCTTTCTTT. It encodes CASSQDGMQGNTEAFF.

The chain links TRBV9 to TRBJ2-7; TRBD1 matches 11 bases. The CDR3 is 14 amino acids. The V and J ends lost 3 bases and 3 bases, in that order; junction bases with no gene match: 2. Germline lookup yields CDR1 SGDLS and CDR2 YYNGEE. The DNA of the CDR3 is TGTGCCAGCAGCGCCGGGACAGGGGGCTACGAGCAGTACTTC. This sequence encodes CASSAGTGGYEQYF.

The chain links TRBV7-9 to TRBJ1-3; D remains ambiguous. The length of the CDR3 is 15 residues. Germline lookup yields CDR1 SEHNR and CDR2 FQNEAQ (reference sequence). The ends were cut back, 5 bases at V and 0 bases at J, with 11 bases in the middle. CDR3 amino acids: CASSPHSYSGNTIYF. CDR3 in DNA: TGTGCCAGCAGCCCGCACTCGTACTCTGGAAACACCATATATTTT.

The chain links TRBV7-3 to TRBJ2-3; TRBD2 is a possible D gene (7 bases). The germline V gene encodes CDR1 SGHTA and CDR2 FQGTGA. The ends were cut back, 2 bases at V and 5 bases at J, with 14 bases in the middle. The CDR3 length is 15 residues. CDR3 DNA sequence: TGTGCCAGCAGCTTAGGGGGGGCCGGTTTAGATACGCAGTATTTT. It codes for CASSLGGAGLDTQYF.

The V call is TRBV7-9, the J call TRBJ1-1, with D maybe TRBD1 (5 bases). The CDR3 runs to 12 residues. Germline-derived CDR1 and CDR2 are SEHNR and FQNEAQ (reference sequence). Trimming pared 7 bases from V and 6 bases from J, leaving 12 bases between. CDR3 nucleotides: TGTGCCAGCATCAGGGAGGTCCCTGAAGCTTTCTTT. As protein: CASIREVPEAFF.

The CDR3 nucleotides read TGCGCCAGCAGCTTGTGGGCAAAAAGCGGACACACGAACACTGAAGCTTTCTTT. The encoded protein is CASSLWAKSGHTNTEAFF. The chain couples TRBV5-1 to TRBJ1-1; perhaps TRBD1 as D (5 bases). The germline V gene has CDR1 SGHRS and CDR2 YFSETQ. The CDR3 length is 18 residues. Trimming shortened V by 1 base and J by 1 base, and 20 bases separated the two germline ends.

The V call is TRBV4-2, the J call TRBJ2-7, with D hard to call. Per the germline V gene, CDR1 is LGHNA and CDR2 is YNFKEQ. CDR3 length: 14 residues. Deletions cut 0 bases from V and 1 base from J, with 7 bases between. The CDR3 here is CASSQDISSYEQYF. Here the CDR3 DNA reads TGTGCCAGCAGCCAAGATATATCATCCTACGAGCAGTACTTC.

The chain is built from TRBV6-5 and TRBJ2-3; weak D call: TRBD2 (5 bases). The ends were cut back, 8 bases at V and 0 bases at J, with 15 bases in the middle. CDR3 length: 15 residues. The germline gives CDR1 MNHEY, CDR2 SVGAGI. The CDR3 DNA sequence: TGTGCCAGCTACCCCGGGGTAGCCAGCACAGATACGCAGTATTTT. It specifies CASYPGVASTDTQYF.

The chain recombines TRBV10-2 with TRBJ1-5, with 9 bases aligning to TRBD1. V shed 4 bases, J shed 1 base, and the junction held 5 bases outside the gene matches. This CDR3 comprises 16 residues. Per the germline V gene, CDR1 is WSHSY and CDR2 is SAAADI. The CDR3 sequence is CASSGDRVPSNQPQHF. In nucleotides, the CDR3 is TGCGCCAGCAGTGGGGACAGGGTGCCAAGCAATCAGCCCCAGCATTTT.

The chain uses TRBV27 and TRBJ2-7; the match to TRBD2 covers 7 bases. After removal of 0 bases from V and 8 bases from J, the junction contained 10 bases not matched to a gene. The CDR3 consists of 15 residues. Looked up from germline, CDR1 is MNHEY and CDR2 is SMNVEV (reference sequence). CDR3 sequence (DNA): TGTGCCAGCAGTTTATCACCCGGGGGGTTCAATAAGCAGTACTTC. Encoded protein: CASSLSPGGFNKQYF.

The chain combines TRBV15 with TRBJ2-5, with 8 bases matching TRBD1. The germline V gene has CDR1 LNHNV and CDR2 YYDKDF (reference sequence). J was trimmed by 14 bases and V by 0 bases; bases with no gene match: 8. This CDR3 has 13 amino acids. CDR3 amino acids: CATSRDSGQGSYF. The CDR3 DNA follows: TGTGCCACCAGCAGAGACTCAGGACAGGGATCTTACTTC.

This sequence joins TRBV9 and TRBJ2-5; D gene ambiguous. Matching the DNA end better, TRBJ2-7 makes the J call doubtful. Germline V CDR1 and CDR2: SGDLS, YYNGEE. CDR3 length: 13 amino acids. As DNA, the CDR3 is TGTGCCAGCAGCGTAGTGCCCTCCTACGAGCAGTACTTC. Translation gives CASSVVPSYEQYF.